Sequencing of this TCR beta chain was carried out in a study of stem cell transplantation in POMP-related autoinflammatory disease. Background on the study: Defective thymoproteasomes were hypothesized to impair CD8+ T-cell positive selection. Before transplant: CD4+ naive skewing, low CD8+ proportions, reduced cytokine secretion. Broader study findings: Across all analyzed T-cell subsets, patients with PRAID tended toward reduced diversity and increased clonality. Fewer unique TRB V-J gene pairings were identified in patients with PRAID.

Here immunoSEQ multiplex PCR was the method, and the copy in TCRdb shows in-frame clones only, minus some. The sample records more than 25,000 clones, about 91% being singletons. The V gene's germline CDR1 is KGHSH and CDR2 LQKENI. The CDR3 consists of 16 residues. The ends were cut back, 6 bases at V and 1 base at J, with 18 bases in the middle. About this clone itself: Its matching antigen is unknown.

The TCR sequence derives from a human donor with POMP-related autoinflammation and immune dysregulation (PRAID). V and J are TRBV18 and TRBJ1-2, with unresolved D. Sequencing was performed on CD4+ T cells from PBMCs, taken before stem cell transplantation. The CDR3, as DNA: TGTGCCAGCTCGCAACTCAACCGACTAATTAACTATGGCTACACCTTC. It is translated as CASSQLNRLINYGYTF.